This is a list of T cell receptor beta chains from one sample in a study of T cell clonotyping in hematopoietic cell transplantation. The assay was immunoSEQ multiplex PCR, and TCRdb's table has in-frame clones only and misses some. The data contain 30,000 to 45,000 clones, over 75% of them seen just once; the ten biggest clones take up under 2%. Sequencing used peripheral blood mononuclear cells. Source of these receptors: a woman aged 40 to 50 in good health. Some clones in this sample may be carry-over from other donors' samples. CDR3s include the opening cysteine and the closing phenylalanine or tryptophan. Fields, in order: clone size, V gene, J gene, D gene, CDR3 DNA, CDR3 protein. D genes are given only for firm matches. Size tells how often a clone was seen (once, few, many) or the class of an expanded clone, and some rows leave it out.

abundance: -
v_gene: TRBV6-5
j_gene: TRBJ1-5
d_gene: -
CDR3nt: TGTGCCAGCAGTCAGACGAATCAGCCCCAGCATTTT
CDR3aa: CASSQTNQPQHF

abundance: -
v_gene: TRBV6-5
j_gene: TRBJ1-2
d_gene: TRBD1
CDR3nt: TGTGCCAGCAGGCCTCCGGGACAGGGTAACTATGGCTACACCTTC
CDR3aa: CASRPPGQGNYGYTF

abundance: -
v_gene: TRBV30
j_gene: TRBJ2-7
d_gene: TRBD2
CDR3nt: TGTGCCTGGAGTGTAAGACTAGCGGGGCCGAAGTCCCCCTACGAGCAGTACTTC
CDR3aa: CAWSVRLAGPKSPYEQYF

abundance: -
v_gene: TRBV7-2
j_gene: TRBJ1-1
d_gene: -
CDR3nt: TGTGCCAGCAGCTTGGGGGGACTGGGGACTGAAGCTTTCTTT
CDR3aa: CASSLGGLGTEAFF

abundance: -
v_gene: TRBV23-1
j_gene: TRBJ2-7
d_gene: TRBD2
CDR3nt: TGCGCCAGCAGTAGCGAGCGGGAGGTCCTCTACGAGCAGTACTTC
CDR3aa: CASSSEREVLYEQYF

abundance: -
v_gene: TRBV5-1
j_gene: TRBJ2-7
d_gene: -
CDR3nt: TGCGCCAGCAGCCTCCTCGGGGGGCTAGTCGAGCAGTACTTC
CDR3aa: CASSLLGGLVEQYF

abundance: -
v_gene: TRBV30
j_gene: TRBJ2-3
d_gene: TRBD2
CDR3nt: TGTGCCTGGTCAACCGGGACTACAACAGATACGCAGTATTTT
CDR3aa: CAWSTGTTTDTQYF

abundance: -
v_gene: TRBV4-3
j_gene: TRBJ2-1
d_gene: TRBD2
CDR3nt: TGCGCCAGCAGCTATCACACGGGAGCGGGGACCTACAATGAGCAGTTCTTC
CDR3aa: CASSYHTGAGTYNEQFF

abundance: -
v_gene: TRBV27
j_gene: TRBJ2-1
d_gene: TRBD2
CDR3nt: TGTGCCAGCAGCTTAAGACTAGCGGGAGGGACTGGGAATGAGCAGTTCTTC
CDR3aa: CASSLRLAGGTGNEQFF

abundance: -
v_gene: TRBV4-1
j_gene: TRBJ1-5
d_gene: TRBD1
CDR3nt: TGCGCCAGCAGCTTAGACAGGGAAAGAGATCAGCCCCAGCATTTT
CDR3aa: CASSLDRERDQPQHF

abundance: -
v_gene: TRBV28
j_gene: TRBJ2-5
d_gene: TRBD2
CDR3nt: TGTGCCAGCAGGCCCCCCCGGGGAGGGACGGAGACCCAGTACTTC
CDR3aa: CASRPPRGGTETQYF

abundance: once
v_gene: TRBV27
j_gene: TRBJ2-7
d_gene: TRBD1
CDR3nt: TGTGCCAGCACCGCGGACAGGGACGACGAGCAGTACTTC
CDR3aa: CASTADRDDEQYF

abundance: once
v_gene: TRBV28
j_gene: TRBJ2-3
d_gene: -
CDR3nt: TGTGCCAGCAGATCCTTAGGGGCGGCTAACACAGATACGCAGTATTTT
CDR3aa: CASRSLGAANTDTQYF

abundance: few
v_gene: TRBV11-2
j_gene: TRBJ2-7
d_gene: TRBD1
CDR3nt: TGTGCCAGCAGCTTAGATGGGACAGGGTACGAGCAGTACTTC
CDR3aa: CASSLDGTGYEQYF

abundance: -
v_gene: TRBV2
j_gene: TRBJ1-2
d_gene: TRBD1
CDR3nt: TGTGCCAGCAGCCGGGGACAGGAAGGTGGCTACACCTTC
CDR3aa: CASSRGQEGGYTF

abundance: -
v_gene: TRBV6-4
j_gene: TRBJ2-3
d_gene: -
CDR3nt: TGTGCCACCAGAAGGGTTTTTAGCACAGATACGCAGTATTTT
CDR3aa: CATRRVFSTDTQYF

abundance: -
v_gene: TRBV6-5
j_gene: TRBJ1-1
d_gene: TRBD1
CDR3nt: TGTGCCAGCAGCGATAGGACAGGGGGCCCGGCTTTCTTT
CDR3aa: CASSDRTGGPAFF

abundance: -
v_gene: TRBV29-1
j_gene: TRBJ2-7
d_gene: -
CDR3nt: TGCAGCGTTACCGGTGAGGGCTACGAGCAGTACTTC
CDR3aa: CSVTGEGYEQYF